The next 21 T cell receptor beta chains were all read from a single sample in a study of T cells in Graves' hyperthyroidism and ophthalmopathy. TCR beta CDR3 sequences were amplified from RNA transcripts. The study used the HTBI primer set for a first-round RT-PCR of the TCR CDR3. TCRdb fed the multiplex PCR reads into MiXCR, producing one record per CDR3 protein. The sample lists a few hundred thousand distinct CDR3 sequences; roughly 15% were seen once. The sequencing input was blood. The receptors derive from a woman aged 45 to 65 with Graves' hyperthyroidism that later progressed to Graves' ophthalmopathy.

At least ten counts were recorded for this clonotype. The CDR3: CATSPKGVWGLSGNQPQHF. CDR3 nucleotides: TGTGCCACCAGCCCTAAGGGGGTGTGGGGACTTTCGGGCAATCAGCCCCAGCATTTT. V is TRBV15 and J is TRBJ1-5; tentative D call: TRBD1 (6 bases). The V end lost 5 bases, the J end lost 2 bases, and 25 bases lay between the germline ends. This CDR3 is built from 19 residues. CDR1 and CDR2 from the germline V gene are LNHNV and YYDKDF (reference sequence).

This rearrangement joins TRBV5-1 to TRBJ2-7; 7 bases map to TRBD1. J lost 5 bases, V lost 4 bases, and 6 bases had no gene match. Germline CDR1 is SGHRS and CDR2 is YFSETQ. The CDR3 is 13 residues long. Written as DNA, the CDR3 is TGCGCCAGCAGCCTAGAACAGGGGCACGAGCAGTACTTC. Its protein product is CASSLEQGHEQYF.

DNA for the CDR3: TGTGCCAGCAGCCCTCCGGGACAGTCGCCCTACGAGCAGTACTTC. Translated, it gives CASSPPGQSPYEQYF. The rearrangement links TRBV14 to TRBJ2-7, with 7 bases identical to TRBD1. Germline values: CDR1 SGHDN, CDR2 FVKESK. This CDR3 is built from 15 residues. Trimming at V came to 4 bases and at J to 2 bases, leaving 8 bases not matched to a gene.

This clonotype has a count of ten or more. This rearrangement joins TRBV28 to TRBJ1-2; D is possibly TRBD1 (6 bases). V shed 1 base and J shed 5 bases, with 23 bases lying between them. Germline V lookup: CDR1 MDHEN, CDR2 SYDVKM. The CDR3 covers 18 residues. The CDR3 spells CASSLYGVGASRSYGYTF. The CDR3 DNA reads TGTGCCAGCAGTTTATATGGGGTGGGGGCATCGCGAAGTTATGGCTACACCTTC.

This clonotype was seen at least ten times. The rearrangement links TRBV7-9 to TRBJ2-6, with D hard to call. The CDR3 extends over 13 amino acids. Germline V lookup: CDR1 SEHNR, CDR2 FQNEAQ (reference sequence). V lost 6 bases, J lost 4 bases, and 7 bases lay in between. CDR3 sequence: CASRVPGANVLTF. CDR3 in DNA: TGTGCCAGCAGGGTACCCGGGGCCAACGTCCTGACTTTC. The full variable domain, its missing parts supplied by reference TRBV7-9 and TRBJ2-6, is DTGVSQNPRHKITKRGQNVTFRCDPISEHNRLYWYRQTLGQGPEFLTYFQNEAQLEKSRLLSDRFSAERPKGSFSTLEIQRTEQGDSAMYLCASRVPGANVLTFGAGSRLTVL.

To note about this clonotype: A single base separates this from a much larger clone, so it may be a read error. The chain carries TRBV10-3 and TRBJ1-5; D gene uncertain. The CDR3 loop spans 15 amino acids. Trimming cost V 5 bases and J 1 base, with 12 bases left between them. CDR1 and CDR2 (germline): ENHRY, SYGVKD. The CDR3 protein is CAISHKCPSNQPQHF. In DNA, the CDR3 is TGTGCCATCAGTCACAAGTGCCCAAGCAATCAGCCCCAGCATTTT.

This clonotype turned up a few times. V usage is TRBV6-6 and J usage is TRBJ2-7; D might be TRBD1 (6 bases). Trimming removed 4 bases from V and 0 bases from J, with 13 bases in between. CDR3 length: 15 amino acids. Germline lookup yields CDR1 MNHNY and CDR2 SVGAGI (reference sequence). The CDR3 DNA is TGTGCCAGCAGTTCACCACAGGGTAACTCCTACGAGCAGTACTTC. Its translation is CASSSPQGNSYEQYF.

V usage is TRBV4-1 and J usage is TRBJ1-2; D uncertain. Germline V gene lookup returns CDR1 MGHRA and CDR2 YSYEKL. The CDR3 spans 14 residues. The V gene lost 2 bases and the J gene lost 4 bases, with 11 bases spanning the gap. The CDR3 protein is CASSQPAGSYGYTF. The CDR3 DNA reads TGCGCCAGCAGCCAACCCGCCGGGAGCTATGGCTACACCTTC.

In this sample, this clonotype turned up many times. J is TRBJ2-7 and V is TRBV28; possible D gene TRBD2, 5 bases. Germline V CDR1 and CDR2: MDHEN, SYDVKM. The CDR3 sequence is 13 residues long. V was clipped by 5 bases and J by 5 bases, with 13 bases between them. The CDR3 region has the DNA TGTGCCAGCAGTGATACGGGAAGGAACGAGCAGTACTTC. Protein sequence: CASSDTGRNEQYF.

This clonotype was counted at least ten times. The V call is TRBV6-2 or TRBV6-3, the J call TRBJ2-7; 11 bases agree with TRBD2. Trimming at V came to 6 bases and at J to 4 bases, leaving 5 bases not matched to a gene. The CDR3 has 14 residues. Germline lookup yields CDR1 MNHEY and CDR2 SVGEGT. The CDR3 DNA follows: TGTGCCAGCAGGTGGACTAGCGGGTTTTACGAGCAGTACTTC. Protein: CASRWTSGFYEQYF.

Comments on this clonotype: A much larger clone differs from this one at a single base, so this may be a read error. The chain joins TRBV28 to TRBJ2-3; D might be TRBD1 (5 bases). From germline, CDR1 is MDHEN and CDR2 SYDVKM. This CDR3 has 15 residues. The CDR3 DNA sequence: TGTGCCAGCAGTTTATTTTTGTGGGGAACAGGTACGCAGTATTTT. Translated, it gives CASSLFLWGTGTQYF. The whole variable domain, filled in from reference TRBV28 and TRBJ2-3, reads DVKVTQSSRYLVKRTGEKVFLECVQDMDHENMFWYRQDPGLGLRLIYFSYDVKMKEKGDIPEGYSVSREKKERFSLILESASTNQTSMYLCASSLFLWGTGTQYFGPGTRLTVL.

The sample holds many counts of this clonotype. This chain connects TRBV20-1 to TRBJ2-1; D ambiguous. The V gene's germline CDR1 is DFQATT and CDR2 SNEGSKA (reference sequence). This CDR3 region has 13 residues. V lost 0 bases, J lost 7 bases, and 10 bases lay in between. CDR3 in DNA: TGCAGTGCTAGAGAGAACTCAAAAAATGAGCAGTTCTTC. It specifies CSARENSKNEQFF.

This chain's CDR3 is CATSRGTARDTQYF. In DNA, the CDR3 is TGTGCCACCAGCCGTGGGACAGCCCGGGATACGCAGTATTTT. The J gene is TRBJ2-3, the V gene TRBV24-1; 7 nucleotides align to TRBD1. V was clipped by 7 bases and J by 6 bases; unmatched bases: 9. There are 14 residues in the CDR3. The V gene's germline CDR1 is KGHDR and CDR2 SFDVKD.

This clonotype has ten or more counts. The chain is built from TRBV6-1 and TRBJ2-7; no reliable D call. The V gene lost 5 bases and the J gene lost 2 bases, with 16 bases spanning the gap. The V gene's germline CDR1 is MNHNS and CDR2 SASEGT. This CDR3 comprises 15 residues. The CDR3 DNA reads TGTGCCAGCAGTCATAGGGCGACAAGACCCTACGAGCAGTACTTC. Its translation: CASSHRATRPYEQYF.

The CDR3 DNA reads as TGCAGTGCTAGTAAGGACAGCAACACTGAAGCTTTCTTT. It encodes CSASKDSNTEAFF. The chain employs TRBV20-1 and TRBJ1-1, with a tentative D call TRBD1 (6 bases). Germline values: CDR1 DFQATT, CDR2 SNEGSKA (reference sequence). V was trimmed by 3 bases and J by 2 bases, leaving 10 bases between them. The CDR3 sequence is 13 residues long.

This clonotype was seen at least ten times. This chain connects TRBV20-1 to TRBJ2-1; the match to TRBD2 covers 8 bases. Germline loops: CDR1 DFQATT, CDR2 SNEGSKA (reference sequence). This CDR3 comprises 13 residues. V dropped 0 bases and J dropped 7; count of bases not matched to a gene: 2. CDR3 in amino acids: CSARELAANEQFF. The CDR3 nucleotides read TGCAGTGCTAGAGAACTAGCGGCGAATGAGCAGTTCTTC.

The chain links TRBV4-1 to TRBJ2-7, with 8 bases that match TRBD2. This CDR3 region has 14 residues. Germline trimming cut 1 base from V and 5 bases from J; bases unmatched to any gene: 4. Germline values: CDR1 MGHRA, CDR2 YSYEKL. As DNA, the CDR3 is TGCGCCAGCAGCCAAGGTACTAGCGGCGACGAGCAGTACTTC. Protein sequence: CASSQGTSGDEQYF.

This clonotype was seen repeatedly, ten times or more. This rearrangement joins TRBV6-1 to TRBJ2-2, with 9 bases fitting TRBD1. J was trimmed by 1 base and V by 6 bases; bases with no gene match: 3. CDR1 is MNHNS, CDR2 SASEGT, per germline. The CDR3 runs to 15 residues. Written as DNA, the CDR3 is TGTGCCAGCAGCCTGGGACAGGGGAACACCGGGGAGCTGTTTTTT. Translating it yields CASSLGQGNTGELFF.

This clonotype was counted at least ten times. The chain uses TRBV18 and TRBJ1-2; TRBD1 matches at 10 bases. CDR3 size: 14 residues. Per germline, CDR1 KGHSH and CDR2 LQKENI. The V and J ends lost 4 bases and 2 bases, in that order; junction bases with no gene match: 1. As DNA, the CDR3 is TGTGCCAGCTCACGGGGACAGGGGAACTATGGCTACACCTTC. Amino acids: CASSRGQGNYGYTF.

In this sample, this clonotype turned up a few times. Just one base apart from a much larger clone, this may be a read error. The V call is TRBV6-2 or TRBV6-3, the J call TRBJ1-6; D possibly corresponds to TRBD1 (5 bases). Trimming took 6 bases from V and 10 from J, leaving 25 bases between them. The CDR3 loop spans 17 amino acids. CDR1 and CDR2 from the germline V gene are MNHEY and SVGEGT. CDR3 region: CASRRDGSGPLGSPLHF. The CDR3 DNA reads TGTGCCAGCAGACGCGACGGGTCGGGACCGTTGGGATCACCCCTCCACTTT.

This clonotype was seen repeatedly, ten times or more. The V and J genes are TRBV5-1 and TRBJ2-5; no reliable D call. CDR1 SGHRS and CDR2 YFSETQ come from the germline V gene. This CDR3 has 13 amino acids. V was clipped by 0 bases and J by 9 bases, with 12 bases between them. This CDR3 reads CASSLDLVGAQYF. For the CDR3, the DNA is TGCGCCAGCAGCTTGGATCTAGTAGGAGCCCAGTACTTC.